The clone carrying this TCR beta chain was counted at least ten times. Its antigen is unknown. This record belongs to a study of molecular identifiers for immune sequencing clone quantification. It was with previously described methods and listed TCR primers that bulk TCR libraries were made. TCRdb fed the PCR reads into MiXCR, producing one record per CDR3 protein. Of over 550,000 distinct CDR3 sequences in the sample, 25% are singletons; the top ten hold about 0.81%. Findings and limits, study-wide: Beyond 20 RNA copies, clones held over 98% of effector molecules, compared with under 1% in naive cells. Clone sizes that are highly expanded could be underestimated when identical TCR molecules share a barcode. Detection of one spiked Jurkat cell's TCR RNA reportedly worked in 1 million or so naive cells.

This sequence was found in a human donor in good health. Some libraries in this study had Jurkat cell RNA spiked in. The sample comprised naive CD8+ T cells from blood, with Jurkat cell RNA spiked in. The subset is: FACS-sorted CD8+CD4-CCR7+CD45RA+ naive T cells.

The CDR3 loop is CASSQDSRSSYEQYF. CDR3 sequence (DNA): TGCGCCAGCAGCCAAGATAGCCGGAGCTCCTACGAGCAGTACTTC. The chain joins TRBV4-3 to TRBJ2-7, with D uncertain. V lost 0 bases and J 0 bases, leaving 9 bases between the germline ends. Germline lookup yields CDR1 LGHNA and CDR2 YSLEER. This CDR3 contains 15 residues.